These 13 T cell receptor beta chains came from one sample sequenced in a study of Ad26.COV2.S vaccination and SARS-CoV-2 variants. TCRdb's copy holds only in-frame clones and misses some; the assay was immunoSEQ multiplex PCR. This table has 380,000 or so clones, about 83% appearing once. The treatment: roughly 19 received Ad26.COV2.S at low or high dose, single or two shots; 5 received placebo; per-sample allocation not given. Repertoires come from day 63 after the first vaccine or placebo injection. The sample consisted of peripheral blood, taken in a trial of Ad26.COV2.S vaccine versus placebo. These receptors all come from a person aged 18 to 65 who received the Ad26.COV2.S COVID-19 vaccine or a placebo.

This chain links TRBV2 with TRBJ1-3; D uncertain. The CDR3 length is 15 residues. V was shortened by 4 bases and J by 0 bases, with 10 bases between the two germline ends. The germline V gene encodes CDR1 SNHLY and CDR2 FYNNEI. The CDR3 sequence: CASSGGLASGNTIYF. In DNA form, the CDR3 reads TGTGCCAGCAGTGGAGGACTGGCCTCTGGAAACACCATATATTTT.

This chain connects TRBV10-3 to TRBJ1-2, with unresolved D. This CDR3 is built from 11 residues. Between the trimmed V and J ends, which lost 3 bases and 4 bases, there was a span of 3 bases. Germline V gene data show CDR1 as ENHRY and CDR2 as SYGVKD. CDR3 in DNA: TGTGCCATCAGTGAAAGCTATGGCTACACCTTC. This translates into CAISESYGYTF.

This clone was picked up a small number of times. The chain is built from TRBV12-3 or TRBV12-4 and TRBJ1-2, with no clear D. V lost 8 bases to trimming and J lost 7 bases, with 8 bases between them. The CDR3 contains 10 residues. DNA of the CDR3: TGTGCCAGCGCAAGGGCTGGCTACACCTTC. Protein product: CASARAGYTF.

The CDR3 coding sequence is TGCAGCGTTGGGCAGGTAAATCAGCCCCAGCATTTT. Amino acid sequence: CSVGQVNQPQHF. The chain joins TRBV29-1 to TRBJ1-5; D unresolved. Germline loops: CDR1 SQVTM, CDR2 ANQGSEA. This CDR3 comprises 12 residues. Trimming stripped 4 bases from V and 4 bases from J, with 8 bases between.

CDR3 DNA: TGTGCCAGTAGTCCCGGGCGATGGACAGGAGACTACGAGCAGTACTTC. Encoded protein: CASSPGRWTGDYEQYF. This chain joins TRBV19 and TRBJ2-7, with 7 bases lining up with TRBD1. CDR1 LNHDA and CDR2 SQIVND come from the germline V gene (reference sequence). The V and J ends lost 5 bases and 3 bases, in that order; junction bases with no gene match: 13. The CDR3 loop spans 16 amino acids.

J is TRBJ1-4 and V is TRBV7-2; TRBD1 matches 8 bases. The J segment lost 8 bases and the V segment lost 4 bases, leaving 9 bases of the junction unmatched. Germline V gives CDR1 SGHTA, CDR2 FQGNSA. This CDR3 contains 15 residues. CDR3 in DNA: TGTGCCAGCAGCTCTCGGACAGGGTTTAAAGAAAAACTGTTTTTT. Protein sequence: CASSSRTGFKEKLFF. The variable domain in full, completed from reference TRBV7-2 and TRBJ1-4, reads GAGVSQSPSNKVTEKGKDVELRCDPISGHTALYWYRQSLGQGLEFLIYFQGNSAPDKSGLPSDRFSAERTGGSVSTLTIQRTQQEDSAVYLCASSSRTGFKEKLFFGSGTQLSVL.

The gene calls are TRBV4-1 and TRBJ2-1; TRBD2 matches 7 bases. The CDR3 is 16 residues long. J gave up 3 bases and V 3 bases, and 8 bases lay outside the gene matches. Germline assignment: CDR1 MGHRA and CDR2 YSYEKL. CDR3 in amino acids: CASSQRTGGYYNEQFF. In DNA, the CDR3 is TGCGCCAGCAGCCAGAGAACGGGGGGATACTACAATGAGCAGTTCTTC.

The CDR3 here is CASSQGNGGGYNEQFF. Here the CDR3 DNA reads TGCGCCAGCAGCCAAGGGAACGGTGGGGGGTACAATGAGCAGTTCTTC. The chain combines TRBV4-1 with TRBJ2-1, with D perhaps matching TRBD2 (6 bases). The V end was cut by 1 base, the J end by 4 bases, with 14 bases between. The CDR3 totals 16 residues. In germline, CDR1 is MGHRA, CDR2 YSYEKL.

This chain's CDR3 is CASSVNGGSYNEQFF. DNA for the CDR3: TGTGCCAGCAGCGTGAACGGGGGCTCCTACAATGAGCAGTTCTTC. This chain uses TRBV9 with TRBJ2-1, with a weak D call TRBD2 (6 bases). Germline V gene sequence: CDR1 SGDLS, CDR2 YYNGEE. The CDR3 has 15 residues. The V and J ends lost 2 bases and 0 bases respectively, with 9 bases between them.

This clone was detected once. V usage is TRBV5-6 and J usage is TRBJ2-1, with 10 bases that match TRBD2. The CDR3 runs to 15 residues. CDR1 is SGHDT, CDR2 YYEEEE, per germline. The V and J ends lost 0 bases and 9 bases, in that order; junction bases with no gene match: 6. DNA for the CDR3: TGTGCCAGCAGCTTGGAGCCTAGCGGGAGATCTGAGCAGTTCTTC. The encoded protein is CASSLEPSGRSEQFF. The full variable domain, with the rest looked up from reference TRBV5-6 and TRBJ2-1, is DAGVTQSPTHLIKTRGQQVTLRCSPKSGHDTVSWYQQALGQGPQFIFQYYEEEERQRGNFPDRFSGHQFPNYSSELNVNALLLGDSALYLCASSLEPSGRSEQFFGPGTRLTVL.

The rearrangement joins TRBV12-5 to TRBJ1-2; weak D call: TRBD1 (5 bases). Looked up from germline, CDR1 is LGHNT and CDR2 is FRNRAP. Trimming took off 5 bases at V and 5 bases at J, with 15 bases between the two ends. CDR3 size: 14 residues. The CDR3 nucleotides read TGTGCTAGTGGTCCCGAGGGCAGGGTGTATGGCTACACCTTC. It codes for CASGPEGRVYGYTF.

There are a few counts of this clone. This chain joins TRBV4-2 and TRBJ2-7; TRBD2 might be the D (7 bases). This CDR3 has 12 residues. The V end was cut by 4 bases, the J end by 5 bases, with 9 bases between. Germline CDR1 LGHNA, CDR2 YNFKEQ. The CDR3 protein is CASSLGGHEQYF. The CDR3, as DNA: TGTGCCAGCAGCCTCGGGGGGCACGAGCAGTACTTC.

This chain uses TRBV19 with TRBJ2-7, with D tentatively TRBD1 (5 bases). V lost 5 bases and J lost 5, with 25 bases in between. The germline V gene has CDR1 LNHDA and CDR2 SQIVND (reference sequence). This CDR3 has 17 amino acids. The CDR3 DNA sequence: TGTGCCAGTAGTGCCACACAGCAAGGGGCGACGCCCCACGAGCAGTACTTC. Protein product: CASSATQQGATPHEQYF.